A single sample gave rise to the 3 T cell receptor beta chains below, sequenced in a study of molecular identifiers for immune sequencing clone quantification (dated by TCRdb to 2017 to 2018). Preparation of the library involved PCR. For sequencing, an Illumina HiSeq 4000 was employed. In-frame beta chains were kept once TCRdb had trimmed the public reads at Q25 with fastp and called clones with MiXCR. One record per CDR3 amino acid sequence lists the most common genes and DNA. The sample table lists around 460,000 distinct CDR3 sequences, 20% to 25% of them with a count of one. Of the sample, approximately 0.8% is held by the ten largest clones. Source material: naive CD8+ T cells from blood, with Jurkat cell RNA spiked in. This specimen's cell subset or site label, per the study, means: FACS-sorted CD8+CD4-CCR7+CD45RA+ naive T cells. The receptors here all came from a human donor in good health. Some libraries in this study had Jurkat cell RNA spiked in.

The V and J genes are TRBV29-1 and TRBJ2-5; D gene unclear. The CDR3 is 14 residues long. Germline CDR1 reads SQVTM; CDR2 reads ANQGSEA. V lost 2 bases and J 2 bases, leaving 12 bases between the germline ends. Written as DNA, the CDR3 is TGCAGCGTTGAATACGTGCCGGCACAAGAGACCCAGTACTTC. It yields the protein CSVEYVPAQETQYF. Drawing the rest from reference TRBV29-1 and TRBJ2-5, the complete variable domain is SAVISQKPSRDICQRGTSLTIQCQVDSQVTMMFWYRQQPGQSLTLIATANQGSEATYESGFVIDKFPISRPNLTFSTLTVSNMSPEDSSIYLCSVEYVPAQETQYFGPGTRLLVL.

With respect to this clonotype: Given a much more abundant clone one base away, this may be a read error. The chain recombines TRBV28 with TRBJ2-7; TRBD2 matches 8 bases. Germline CDR1 is MDHEN and CDR2 is SYDVKM. The CDR3 contains 16 residues. CDR3 region: CASSLAGGPPSFEQYF. The CDR3 nucleotides are TGTGCCAGCAGTTTAGCGGGAGGACCCCCCTCCTTCGAGCAGTACTTC.

The sample holds many counts of this clonotype. V gene TRBV12-3 or TRBV12-4 combines with J gene TRBJ2-7, with 7 positions matching TRBD1. With V trimmed by 6 bases and J by 7 bases, 12 bases remained unmatched. The CDR3 has 14 residues. Here the CDR3 DNA reads TGTGCCAGCAGCCCCAGGGACAGACTGTGGGAGCAGTACTTC. As protein: CASSPRDRLWEQYF.